Shown below are 7 T cell receptor beta chains from a single sample sequenced in a study of cytomegalovirus exposure and HLA in healthy donors. TCRdb's table, derived via immunoSEQ multiplex PCR, lists solely in-frame clones and lacks some. This table has 150,000 to 200,000 clones, around 84% appearing once. Sequenced: PBMCs. The origin of the receptors is a man between 18 and 29 years old in good health and CMV-seropositive.

This clone was found a few times. The J gene is TRBJ1-4, the V gene TRBV4-1; 7 bases are a match to TRBD1. Trimming at V came to 4 bases and at J to 5 bases, leaving 16 bases not matched to a gene. This CDR3 has 18 residues. The germline V gene has CDR1 MGHRA and CDR2 YSYEKL. CDR3 bases: TGCGCCAGCAGCCGAACCCTTTACATCGGACAGGTGAATGAAAAACTGTTTTTT. This translates into CASSRTLYIGQVNEKLFF.

This rearrangement joins TRBV5-6 to TRBJ2-4; 8 nucleotides agree with TRBD1. Germline CDR1 and CDR2: SGHDT and YYEEEE. The CDR3 is 16 residues long. V trimming: 2 bases; J trimming: 0 bases; junction bases outside the gene matches: 4. In nucleotides, the CDR3 is TGTGCCAGCAGCTTTGACAGGGGCGCAGCCAAAAACATTCAGTACTTC. Protein sequence: CASSFDRGAAKNIQYF.

J is TRBJ2-5 and V is TRBV29-1, with 7 nucleotides matching TRBD2. Germline V gives CDR1 SQVTM, CDR2 ANQGSEA. The V gene end was trimmed by 3 bases and the J gene end by 7 bases; junction bases not matched to a gene: 8. The CDR3 has 13 residues. The CDR3: CSVDRLADATQYF. The CDR3 coding sequence is TGCAGCGTTGACCGGCTAGCGGATGCGACCCAGTACTTC. Drawing the rest from reference TRBV29-1 and TRBJ2-5, the complete variable domain is SAVISQKPSRDICQRGTSLTIQCQVDSQVTMMFWYRQQPGQSLTLIATANQGSEATYESGFVIDKFPISRPNLTFSTLTVSNMSPEDSSIYLCSVDRLADATQYFGPGTRLLVL.

In this sample, this clone turned up a few times. Here the CDR3 DNA reads TGTGCCAGCAGCTTGCCAGGGCAGGGCTATGGCTACACCTTC. It yields the protein CASSLPGQGYGYTF. The chain uses TRBV11-2 and TRBJ1-2; perhaps TRBD1 as D (5 bases). Germline V gene data show CDR1 as SGHAT and CDR2 as FQNNGV. V dropped 3 bases and J dropped 4 bases, with 12 bases sitting between them. This CDR3 is built from 14 residues.

This chain uses TRBV7-9 with TRBJ1-1; D possibly corresponds to TRBD1 (6 bases). Germline loops: CDR1 SEHNR, CDR2 FQNEAQ (reference sequence). Trimming removed 2 bases at V and 5 bases at J, with 15 bases between. The CDR3 covers 15 residues. In DNA form, the CDR3 reads TGTGCCAGCAGCTTACGAGGGGGTCCGAATACTGAAGCTTTCTTT. Protein product: CASSLRGGPNTEAFF.

V gene TRBV5-4 combines with J gene TRBJ2-1; D is undetermined. CDR1 SGHNT and CDR2 YYREEE come from the germline V gene (reference sequence). The CDR3 is made up of 16 amino acids. V lost 2 bases and J 9 bases, leaving 21 bases between the germline ends. The CDR3 DNA is TGTGCCAGCAGCTTTATTGTACTGGGCAACACCGGTGAGCAGTTCTTC. Translation: CASSFIVLGNTGEQFF.

V is TRBV7-3 and J is TRBJ2-3; a possible D gene is TRBD1 (5 bases). CDR3 size: 13 residues. The V gene lost 1 base and the J gene lost 9 bases, with 11 bases spanning the gap. Per the germline V gene, CDR1 is SGHTA and CDR2 is FQGTGA. CDR3 sequence (DNA): TGTGCCAGCAGCTTAAACCAGGGTACAACGCAGTATTTT. Translated: CASSLNQGTTQYF.